One sample yielded the 27 T cell receptor beta chains listed below, sequenced in a study of Graves' ophthalmopathy and Graves' hyperthyroidism (dated by TCRdb to the late 2010s). This sample was sequenced with an Illumina HiSeq 2000. For repertoire sequencing, the TCR beta CDR3 regions were amplified from RNA transcripts. The first round was an RT-PCR using HTBI primers with the Qiagen OneStep RT-PCR kit, and this first round was followed by a second-round multiplex PCR, then size selection and purification. Using fastp at Q25 and MiXCR, TCRdb reprocessed the public reads and kept productive beta chains. For every CDR3 protein sequence, its rows merge into one entry that carries the most common genes and DNA. This sample holds roughly 160,000 distinct CDR3 sequences; roughly 37% were observed only once. 4.5% to 6% of the sample is held by the ten biggest clonotypes. The material sequenced was peripheral blood. Every receptor here comes from a woman in her thirties or forties with Graves' ophthalmopathy. Donor details come from another sample of the same person, matched by shared clones.

This clonotype was seen ten or more times. The chain has TRBV30 and TRBJ2-1; D is possibly TRBD1 (6 bases). The V and J ends lost 3 bases and 3 bases respectively, with 12 bases between them. This CDR3 comprises 14 residues. The germline V gene has CDR1 GTSNPN and CDR2 SVGIG (reference sequence). This chain's CDR3 is CAWRSAGDYNEQFF. The CDR3 DNA reads TGTGCCTGGAGATCGGCAGGGGACTACAATGAGCAGTTCTTC. Using reference TRBV30 and TRBJ2-1 for the parts outside the CDR3, the full variable domain is SQTIHQWPATLVQPVGSPLSLECTVEGTSNPNLYWYRQAAGRGLQLLFYSVGIGQISSEVPQNLSASRPQDRQFILSSKKLLLSDSGFYLCAWRSAGDYNEQFFGPGTRLTVL.

The chain joins TRBV6-2 or TRBV6-3 to TRBJ1-5; 8 bases are a match to TRBD1. Germline assignment: CDR1 MNHEY and CDR2 SVGEGT. Trimming took 6 bases from V and 4 from J; bases not matched to a gene: 8. CDR3 size: 15 residues. The DNA of the CDR3 is TGTGCCAGCAGACCCGACAGGGGAAGGAATCAGCCCCAGCATTTT. It is translated as CASRPDRGRNQPQHF.

J is TRBJ2-2 and V is TRBV2; TRBD2 matches 14 bases. Germline V gives CDR1 SNHLY, CDR2 FYNNEI. This CDR3 is 20 amino acids long. Trimming cost V 1 base and J 4 bases; bases outside gene matches: 11. The DNA for the CDR3 is TGTGCCAGCAGTGAAGTCGGCCTAGGGGGGACTAGCGGGAGCACCGGGGAGCTGTTTTTT. It yields the protein CASSEVGLGGTSGSTGELFF.

This clonotype appeared many times. Here the CDR3 DNA reads TGCGCCAGCAGCCGGGGCGTGGGAATCGACTACGAGCAGTACTTC. Amino acid sequence: CASSRGVGIDYEQYF. This chain connects TRBV4-3 to TRBJ2-7; the D gene is possibly TRBD1 (5 bases). The CDR3 runs 15 residues. The germline V gene has CDR1 LGHNA and CDR2 YSLEER. V dropped 4 bases and J dropped 3 bases, with 16 bases sitting between them.

The genes are TRBV12-3 or TRBV12-4 and TRBJ2-2; the D is unclear. The V end lost 4 bases, the J end lost 3 bases, and 12 bases lay between the germline ends. The CDR3 has 15 amino acids. CDR3 nucleotide sequence: TGTGCCAGCAGTTCCGTTTGGTCGCACACCGGGGAGCTGTTTTTT. Its translation is CASSSVWSHTGELFF.

This clonotype was picked up many times. The gene calls are TRBV9 and TRBJ2-7; TRBD2 matches at 12 bases. J lost 4 bases, V lost 4 bases, and 6 bases had no gene match. This CDR3 is built from 15 residues. The germline gives CDR1 SGDLS, CDR2 YYNGEE. The CDR3 is CASSPRTSGKYEQYF. The DNA of the CDR3 is TGTGCCAGCAGCCCGCGGACTAGCGGGAAATACGAGCAGTACTTC.

V gene TRBV12-3 or TRBV12-4 combines with J gene TRBJ2-3, with D possibly matching TRBD1 (6 bases). CDR3 length: 14 amino acids. The V end lost 3 bases, the J end lost 2 bases, and 9 bases lay between the germline ends. CDR3 residues: CASSLVGATDTQYF. In DNA form, the CDR3 reads TGTGCCAGCAGTTTGGTGGGGGCCACAGATACGCAGTATTTT.

In its sample, this clonotype was seen many times. The chain is built from TRBV7-8 and TRBJ2-3; D is unclear. The germline V gene has CDR1 SGHVS and CDR2 FQNEAQ. The V end was cut by 5 bases, the J end by 1 base, with 10 bases between. This CDR3 region has 14 residues. CDR3 loop: CASSPGEGTDTQYF. CDR3 DNA: TGTGCCAGCAGCCCTGGGGAAGGCACAGATACGCAGTATTTT.

This clonotype was picked up many times. The chain couples TRBV9 to TRBJ1-1; 10 nucleotides match TRBD1. V trimming: 0 bases; J trimming: 3 bases; junction bases outside the gene matches: 8. This CDR3 has 17 residues. The germline V gene encodes CDR1 SGDLS and CDR2 YYNGEE. The CDR3 sequence: CASSVDRGTGADTEAFF. Here the CDR3 DNA reads TGTGCCAGCAGCGTAGATCGCGGGACAGGGGCGGACACTGAAGCTTTCTTT.

J is TRBJ2-5 and V is TRBV20-1, with 10 bases lining up with TRBD2. Germline V gives CDR1 DFQATT, CDR2 SNEGSKA (reference sequence). The CDR3 length is 14 residues. V shed 6 bases and J 3 bases; nucleotides not matched to a gene: 7. The CDR3 here is CSARRTSGEETQYF. DNA for the CDR3: TGCAGTGCGAGACGGACTAGCGGCGAAGAGACCCAGTACTTC.

The sample holds many counts of this clonotype. V usage is TRBV7-9 and J usage is TRBJ1-6; D gene uncertain. There are 12 residues in the CDR3. V dropped 6 bases and J dropped 7 bases, with 7 bases sitting between them. Looked up from germline, CDR1 is SEHNR and CDR2 is FQNEAQ (reference sequence). CDR3 sequence (DNA): TGTGCCAGCAGTACGGACAATTCACCCCTCCACTTT. It specifies CASSTDNSPLHF.

This chain links TRBV28 with TRBJ2-5, with TRBD2 as a possible D gene (6 bases). The CDR3 totals 13 residues. The V end was cut by 5 bases, the J end by 10 bases, with 17 bases between. The germline V gene encodes CDR1 MDHEN and CDR2 SYDVKM. The chain's CDR3 is CASSEPPTGDQYF. The CDR3 coding sequence is TGTGCCAGCAGTGAACCCCCCACGGGGGACCAGTACTTC.

J is TRBJ1-2 and V is TRBV6-5; tentative D call: TRBD1 (5 bases). Germline V CDR1 and CDR2: MNHEY, SVGAGI. V lost 0 bases and J lost 8, with 13 bases in between. The length of the CDR3 is 14 residues. The CDR3 coding sequence is TGTGCCAGCAGTTACTCGCGGGAAGGGGACGGCTACACCTTC. It specifies CASSYSREGDGYTF.

This clonotype was recorded only once. The chain uses TRBV12-3 or TRBV12-4 and TRBJ1-6; 7 bases are a match to TRBD1. This CDR3 spans 15 amino acids. V trimming: 3 bases; J trimming: 7 bases; junction bases outside the gene matches: 6. The CDR3 bases are TGTGCCAGCAGTTTTGGAGGGGGCGGGAATTCACCCCTCCACTTT. This encodes CASSFGGGGNSPLHF.

The chain links TRBV10-3 to TRBJ1-1, with TRBD1 matching 7 bases. V was pared by 3 bases and J by 2 bases, with 3 bases of the junction left unmatched. The CDR3 covers 14 residues. CDR1 and CDR2 from the germline V gene are ENHRY and SYGVKD. The CDR3 sequence: CAISEGTANTEAFF. CDR3 DNA: TGTGCCATCAGTGAAGGGACAGCAAACACTGAAGCTTTCTTT.

V usage is TRBV7-2 and J usage is TRBJ2-2, with D perhaps assigned TRBD1 or TRBD2 (5 bases each). V gave up 0 bases and J gave up 4 bases, with 12 bases separating them. The CDR3 sequence is 16 residues long. CDR1 and CDR2 from the germline V gene are SGHTA and FQGNSA. The chain's CDR3 is CASSLATGRSTGELFF. CDR3 coding DNA: TGTGCCAGCAGCTTAGCGACGGGACGGAGCACCGGGGAGCTGTTTTTT. Looking up the rest from reference TRBV7-2 and TRBJ2-2 gives the full variable domain: GAGVSQSPSNKVTEKGKDVELRCDPISGHTALYWYRQSLGQGLEFLIYFQGNSAPDKSGLPSDRFSAERTGGSVSTLTIQRTQQEDSAVYLCASSLATGRSTGELFFGEGSRLTVL.

The chain employs TRBV20-1 and TRBJ2-5; the D gene is possibly TRBD1 (5 bases). Trimming stripped 0 bases from V and 2 bases from J, with 13 bases between. This CDR3 contains 15 residues. Per the germline V gene, CDR1 is DFQATT and CDR2 is SNEGSKA (reference sequence). This chain's CDR3 is CSARDSRAVQETQYF. In nucleotides, the CDR3 is TGCAGTGCTAGAGATTCCAGGGCAGTTCAAGAGACCCAGTACTTC.

This clonotype showed up many times. This may stem from a read error, because a much larger clone lies one nucleotide away. The genes are TRBV3-1 and TRBJ1-1; D gene uncertain. Between the trimmed V and J ends, which lost 1 base and 1 base, there was a span of 4 bases. Germline values: CDR1 LGHDT, CDR2 YNNKEL (reference sequence). The CDR3 covers 13 residues. Here the CDR3 reads CASSQGRNTEAFF. As DNA, the CDR3 is TGTGCCAGCAGCCAAGGCAGGAACACTGAAGCTTTCTTT.

The sample holds many counts of this clonotype. The gene calls are TRBV27 and TRBJ2-7; 8 positions match TRBD1. V trimming: 5 bases; J trimming: 5 bases; junction bases outside the gene matches: 11. CDR1 MNHEY and CDR2 SMNVEV come from the germline V gene (reference sequence). The CDR3 consists of 15 residues. The CDR3 protein is CASSSLRTGFHEQYF. The CDR3 DNA is TGTGCCAGCAGTAGCCTCCGGACAGGGTTCCACGAGCAGTACTTC.

This clonotype was counted many times. V gene TRBV6-5 combines with J gene TRBJ1-5; TRBD1 matches 9 bases. From germline, CDR1 is MNHEY and CDR2 SVGAGI. V was clipped by 6 bases and J by 5 bases; unmatched bases: 8. CDR3 size: 15 residues. For the CDR3, the DNA is TGTGCCAGCAGGGGGACAGGGACGGACGATCAGCCCCAGCATTTT. Translating gives CASRGTGTDDQPQHF.

The chain employs TRBV30 and TRBJ1-1, with D possibly being TRBD1 (5 bases). Trimming cost V 2 bases and J 8 bases, with 12 bases left between them. The CDR3 covers 12 residues. Germline V lookup: CDR1 GTSNPN, CDR2 SVGIG (reference sequence). For the CDR3, the DNA is TGTGCCTGGAGTTGGGGCATGCCCGAAGCTTTCTTT. It translates to CAWSWGMPEAFF.

V and J are TRBV12-3 or TRBV12-4 and TRBJ1-1; a weak D match, TRBD1 (6 bases). CDR3 length equals 15 residues. The V end was cut by 7 bases, the J end by 3 bases, with 18 bases between. CDR3 residues: CASKLGEAGDTEAFF. CDR3 DNA: TGTGCCAGCAAGCTGGGTGAGGCAGGGGACACTGAAGCTTTCTTT.

This clonotype was observed many times. CDR3 in DNA: TGCAGTGCGGGGCGGACCTCCTACGAGCAGTACTTC. This sequence encodes CSAGRTSYEQYF. V is TRBV20-1 and J is TRBJ2-7; D is possibly TRBD1 (5 bases). The germline gives CDR1 DFQATT, CDR2 SNEGSKA (reference sequence). V gave up 6 bases and J gave up 0 bases, with 9 bases separating them. This CDR3 has 12 residues.

The chain uses TRBV7-3 and TRBJ2-7; TRBD2 matches 9 bases. The CDR3 totals 15 residues. V was pared by 6 bases and J by 5 bases, with 11 bases of the junction left unmatched. The germline CDR1 and CDR2 sequences are SGHTA and FQGTGA. CDR3 DNA: TGTGCCAGCAGACTGGATAGCGGGAGTTTCAACGAGCAGTACTTC. The encoded protein is CASRLDSGSFNEQYF.

This clonotype was detected ten times or more. This sequence joins TRBV6-2 or TRBV6-3 and TRBJ1-5, with 12 bases fitting TRBD1. The germline V gene has CDR1 MNHEY and CDR2 SVGEGT. The V and J ends lost 7 bases and 10 bases, in that order; junction bases with no gene match: 14. The CDR3 is 16 amino acids. The chain's CDR3 is CASNPTRGQGAKPQHF. Here the CDR3 DNA reads TGTGCCAGCAACCCTACCAGGGGACAGGGGGCAAAACCCCAGCATTTT.

This clonotype has ten or more counts. J is TRBJ2-2 and V is TRBV9; TRBD1 aligns across 7 bases. This CDR3 comprises 15 residues. The junction had 1 base not matched to a gene; V was cut back by 2 bases and J by 0 bases. CDR1 SGDLS and CDR2 YYNGEE come from the germline V gene. CDR3: CASSVGTANTGELFF. CDR3 sequence (DNA): TGTGCCAGCAGCGTCGGGACAGCGAACACCGGGGAGCTGTTTTTT.

The genes are TRBV11-2 and TRBJ1-1, with 7 bases aligning to TRBD1. The ends lost 5 bases at V and 4 bases at J; junction bases unmatched: 16. The CDR3 has 17 amino acids. Germline V gene sequence: CDR1 SGHAT, CDR2 FQNNGV. The CDR3 DNA reads as TGTGCCAGCAGCCGGAGCTCGACAGGGAGGAGTTTCACTGAAGCTTTCTTT. Amino acids: CASSRSSTGRSFTEAFF.